Listed below are T cell receptor beta chains from one sample, sequenced in a study of identical twins. TCRdb reprocessed the 5' RACE reads with MiXCR, giving one entry per CDR3 protein. The profile shows fewer than 250,000 distinct CDR3 sequences, roughly a tenth of them singletons. Material: memory (CD45RO+) T cells sorted from blood. These receptor sequences come from a woman aged 18 to 35 in good health. The CDR3 runs from the conserved cysteine through the conserved F or W. Fields, in order: clone size, D gene, J gene, V gene, CDR3 protein, CDR3 DNA. A D gene is named only where the DNA matches it firmly. Clone size is not always given. Where it is, it says once, few, many or a class for expanded clones.

clone_size: many
d_call: TRBD2
j_call: TRBJ2-3
v_call: TRBV5-1
cdr3_aa: CASSPVPTGGITDTQYF
cdr3_nt: TGCGCCAGCAGCCCGGTCCCCACGGGGGGGATCACAGATACGCAGTATTTT

clone_size: few
d_call: TRBD1
j_call: TRBJ1-2
v_call: TRBV5-1
cdr3_aa: CASSLPGGRDYGYTF
cdr3_nt: TGCGCCAGCAGCCTACCAGGGGGCCGCGACTATGGCTACACCTTC

clone_size: many
d_call: -
j_call: TRBJ2-3
v_call: TRBV11-3
cdr3_aa: CASSSLFYPDTQYF
cdr3_nt: TGTGCCAGCAGCTCCCTTTTTTATCCAGATACGCAGTATTTT

clone_size: -
d_call: -
j_call: TRBJ2-3
v_call: TRBV4-2
cdr3_aa: CASSQEMYRATDTQYF
cdr3_nt: TGTGCCAGCAGCCAGGAGATGTACAGGGCTACAGATACGCAGTATTTT

clone_size: few
d_call: TRBD2
j_call: TRBJ2-3
v_call: TRBV10-3
cdr3_aa: CAIKTLAGGTDTQYF
cdr3_nt: TGTGCCATCAAGACACTAGCGGGGGGCACAGATACGCAGTATTTT

clone_size: many
d_call: TRBD1
j_call: TRBJ2-2
v_call: TRBV11-1
cdr3_aa: CASSFPGQGRPNTGELFF
cdr3_nt: TGTGCCAGCAGCTTCCCCGGACAGGGACGGCCGAACACCGGGGAGCTGTTTTTT

clone_size: few
d_call: -
j_call: TRBJ1-1
v_call: TRBV20-1
cdr3_aa: CSASRAGNTEAFF
cdr3_nt: TGCAGTGCTAGCCGGGCGGGGAACACTGAAGCTTTCTTT

clone_size: few
d_call: TRBD2
j_call: TRBJ2-3
v_call: TRBV10-3
cdr3_aa: CAISGLAGGKNTDTQYF
cdr3_nt: TGTGCCATCAGTGGGCTAGCGGGGGGGAAGAACACAGATACGCAGTATTTT

clone_size: -
d_call: -
j_call: TRBJ2-1
v_call: TRBV20-1
cdr3_aa: CSARPDGPLHEQFF
cdr3_nt: TGCAGTGCTAGACCGGATGGACCCCTCCATGAGCAGTTCTTC

clone_size: many
d_call: TRBD1
j_call: TRBJ1-2
v_call: TRBV7-9
cdr3_aa: CASSLFNAGGYGYTF
cdr3_nt: TGTGCCAGCAGCTTATTTAATGCAGGGGGCTATGGCTACACCTTC

clone_size: few
d_call: TRBD2
j_call: TRBJ2-2
v_call: TRBV7-8
cdr3_aa: CASSSSGSGTGELFF
cdr3_nt: TGTGCCAGCAGCTCTAGCGGGAGTGGCACCGGGGAGCTGTTTTTT

clone_size: many
d_call: TRBD1
j_call: TRBJ2-1
v_call: TRBV29-1
cdr3_aa: CSARQGQGVSSYNEQFF
cdr3_nt: TGCAGCGCCCGACAGGGGCAAGGGGTCAGCTCCTACAATGAGCAGTTCTTC

clone_size: -
d_call: -
j_call: TRBJ2-7
v_call: TRBV6-5
cdr3_aa: CASSYGRIYEQYF
cdr3_nt: TGTGCCAGCAGTTACGGACGCATCTACGAGCAGTACTTC

clone_size: -
d_call: TRBD1
j_call: TRBJ1-2
v_call: TRBV12-3/TRBV12-4
cdr3_aa: CASSVPGQGSGYGYTF
cdr3_nt: TGTGCCAGCAGTGTCCCGGGACAGGGGTCGGGCTATGGCTACACCTTC

clone_size: -
d_call: -
j_call: TRBJ2-3
v_call: TRBV3-1
cdr3_aa: CASSRSGTSADTQYF
cdr3_nt: TGTGCCAGCAGCAGGTCCGGGACCTCAGCAGATACGCAGTATTTT

clone_size: many
d_call: -
j_call: TRBJ1-2
v_call: TRBV5-1
cdr3_aa: CASSSDPRNHYGYTF
cdr3_nt: TGCGCCAGCAGCTCCGACCCGAGGAACCACTATGGCTACACCTTC

clone_size: few
d_call: TRBD1
j_call: TRBJ2-5
v_call: TRBV6-1
cdr3_aa: CASRSGDRGQGTQYF
cdr3_nt: TGTGCCAGCAGGTCCGGGGACAGGGGGCAGGGGACCCAGTACTTC

clone_size: medium-sized
d_call: TRBD2
j_call: TRBJ2-3
v_call: TRBV6-4
cdr3_aa: CASSDGGGADTQYF
cdr3_nt: TGTGCCAGCAGTGACGGCGGGGGGGCAGATACGCAGTATTTT

clone_size: -
d_call: -
j_call: TRBJ1-2
v_call: TRBV15
cdr3_aa: CATSRAGNYGYTF
cdr3_nt: TGTGCCACCAGCAGAGCAGGGAACTATGGCTACACCTTC

clone_size: many
d_call: -
j_call: TRBJ1-5
v_call: TRBV12-3/TRBV12-4
cdr3_aa: CASSFGRDQPQHF
cdr3_nt: TGTGCCAGCAGTTTCGGTCGGGATCAGCCCCAGCATTTT

clone_size: -
d_call: -
j_call: TRBJ1-6
v_call: TRBV12-3/TRBV12-4
cdr3_aa: CASSTHQNSPLHF
cdr3_nt: TGTGCCAGCAGTACACATCAAAATTCACCCCTCCACTTT

clone_size: few
d_call: -
j_call: TRBJ1-3
v_call: TRBV4-2
cdr3_aa: CASSQGSNTIYF
cdr3_nt: TGTGCCAGCAGCCAAGGTAGTAACACCATATATTTT

clone_size: few
d_call: -
j_call: TRBJ1-4
v_call: TRBV14
cdr3_aa: CASSQGWAGSRLFF
cdr3_nt: TGTGCCAGCAGTCAGGGCTGGGCGGGATCGAGACTGTTTTTT

clone_size: -
d_call: -
j_call: TRBJ2-2
v_call: TRBV7-2
cdr3_aa: CASSLVGKANTGELFF
cdr3_nt: TGTGCCAGCAGCTTAGTTGGCAAAGCGAACACCGGGGAGCTGTTTTTT

clone_size: many
d_call: TRBD2
j_call: TRBJ2-5
v_call: TRBV29-1
cdr3_aa: CSVLLAGVQETQYF
cdr3_nt: TGCAGCGTCCTTCTAGCGGGAGTCCAAGAGACCCAGTACTTC

clone_size: many
d_call: -
j_call: TRBJ2-1
v_call: TRBV5-5
cdr3_aa: CASRFRAYNEQFF
cdr3_nt: TGTGCCAGCAGGTTTCGGGCCTACAATGAGCAGTTCTTC

clone_size: -
d_call: TRBD1
j_call: TRBJ1-2
v_call: TRBV7-8
cdr3_aa: CASSPPGQGYYGYTF
cdr3_nt: TGTGCCAGCAGCCCCCCGGGACAGGGATACTATGGCTACACCTTC

clone_size: many
d_call: -
j_call: TRBJ2-3
v_call: TRBV5-1
cdr3_aa: CASSLEGGDTQYF
cdr3_nt: TGCGCCAGCAGCTTGGAGGGTGGAGATACGCAGTATTTT

clone_size: many
d_call: -
j_call: TRBJ2-7
v_call: TRBV4-3
cdr3_aa: CASSPTYYGLYGQYF
cdr3_nt: TGCGCCAGCAGCCCGACCTATTACGGGCTATATGGGCAGTACTTC

clone_size: -
d_call: TRBD2
j_call: TRBJ2-1
v_call: TRBV11-2
cdr3_aa: CASSLNAGGPYEQFF
cdr3_nt: TGTGCCAGCAGCTTAAATGCGGGGGGGCCATATGAGCAGTTCTTC

clone_size: -
d_call: TRBD1
j_call: TRBJ1-2
v_call: TRBV3-1
cdr3_aa: CASSRQGGRGGYTF
cdr3_nt: TGTGCCAGCAGCCGACAGGGGGGGAGAGGGGGCTACACCTTC

clone_size: few
d_call: -
j_call: TRBJ1-1
v_call: TRBV6-1
cdr3_aa: CASSDKWRGAEAFF
cdr3_nt: TGTGCCAGCAGTGATAAATGGAGGGGCGCTGAAGCTTTCTTT

clone_size: many
d_call: -
j_call: TRBJ2-3
v_call: TRBV25-1
cdr3_aa: CASSVMSTSADTQYF
cdr3_nt: TGTGCCAGCAGTGTTATGTCCACTTCGGCAGATACGCAGTATTTT

clone_size: many
d_call: -
j_call: TRBJ2-2
v_call: TRBV9
cdr3_aa: CASSVPFGGELFF
cdr3_nt: TGTGCCAGCAGCGTACCCTTCGGCGGGGAGCTGTTTTTT

clone_size: few
d_call: -
j_call: TRBJ1-2
v_call: TRBV12-3/TRBV12-4
cdr3_aa: CASRATGSGYTF
cdr3_nt: TGTGCCAGCAGGGCCACAGGGAGCGGCTACACCTTC

clone_size: -
d_call: TRBD2
j_call: TRBJ2-7
v_call: TRBV18
cdr3_aa: CASSPGLAGGQYFYEQYF
cdr3_nt: TGTGCCAGCTCACCCGGACTAGCGGGGGGCCAATACTTCTACGAGCAGTACTTC

clone_size: -
d_call: -
j_call: TRBJ2-5
v_call: TRBV5-1
cdr3_aa: CASSLADGVGETQYF
cdr3_nt: TGCGCCAGCAGCTTGGCCGACGGGGTCGGGGAGACCCAGTACTTC

clone_size: -
d_call: TRBD1
j_call: TRBJ2-3
v_call: TRBV20-1
cdr3_aa: CSASGGQGTTDTQYF
cdr3_nt: TGCAGTGCTAGTGGCGGACAGGGTACGACAGATACGCAGTATTTT

clone_size: many
d_call: -
j_call: TRBJ2-5
v_call: TRBV5-1
cdr3_aa: CASSLGMTGRGETQYF
cdr3_nt: TGCGCCAGCAGCTTGGGAATGACAGGGAGGGGAGAGACCCAGTACTTC

clone_size: many
d_call: -
j_call: TRBJ1-2
v_call: TRBV5-1
cdr3_aa: CASSSIVAGADGYTF
cdr3_nt: TGCGCCAGCAGCTCCATCGTAGCGGGAGCTGATGGCTACACCTTC

clone_size: -
d_call: TRBD1
j_call: TRBJ2-5
v_call: TRBV7-2
cdr3_aa: CASSARQGGGLAQYF
cdr3_nt: TGTGCCAGCAGCGCCCGACAGGGGGGTGGTTTAGCCCAGTACTTC

clone_size: few
d_call: TRBD2
j_call: TRBJ2-7
v_call: TRBV6-6
cdr3_aa: CASSYAGDYEQYF
cdr3_nt: TGTGCCAGCAGTTACGCGGGGGACTACGAGCAGTACTTC

clone_size: many
d_call: TRBD2
j_call: TRBJ2-3
v_call: TRBV20-1
cdr3_aa: CSARLAGGPNTQYF
cdr3_nt: TGCAGTGCCCGACTAGCGGGAGGGCCGAATACGCAGTATTTT

clone_size: few
d_call: -
j_call: TRBJ1-3
v_call: TRBV9
cdr3_aa: CASSVDWSGNTIYF
cdr3_nt: TGTGCCAGCAGCGTAGACTGGTCTGGAAACACCATATATTTT

clone_size: few
d_call: -
j_call: TRBJ1-1
v_call: TRBV2
cdr3_aa: CASTGRAYTEAFF
cdr3_nt: TGTGCCAGCACCGGACGAGCCTACACTGAAGCTTTCTTT

clone_size: -
d_call: -
j_call: TRBJ2-1
v_call: TRBV7-2
cdr3_aa: CASSLGGGAGSYNEQFF
cdr3_nt: TGTGCCAGCAGCTTAGGTGGGGGGGCTGGGTCCTACAATGAGCAGTTCTTC

clone_size: few
d_call: -
j_call: TRBJ2-3
v_call: TRBV5-1
cdr3_aa: CASSSGTSTDTQYF
cdr3_nt: TGCGCCAGCAGCTCCGGGACTAGCACAGATACGCAGTATTTT

clone_size: few
d_call: TRBD2
j_call: TRBJ2-7
v_call: TRBV10-3
cdr3_aa: CAISESSGRASEQYF
cdr3_nt: TGTGCCATCAGTGAGTCGAGCGGGAGGGCCTCCGAGCAGTACTTC

clone_size: -
d_call: TRBD1
j_call: TRBJ2-4
v_call: TRBV5-1
cdr3_aa: CASSFGDRESRAKNIQYF
cdr3_nt: TGCGCCAGCAGCTTCGGAGACAGGGAGAGCAGGGCCAAAAACATTCAGTACTTC

clone_size: few
d_call: -
j_call: TRBJ2-3
v_call: TRBV25-1
cdr3_aa: CASGSGPTQYF
cdr3_nt: TGTGCCAGCGGCTCCGGGCCCACGCAGTATTTT

clone_size: -
d_call: -
j_call: TRBJ2-6
v_call: TRBV11-1
cdr3_aa: CASSSRGSGANVLTF
cdr3_nt: TGTGCCAGCAGCTCCAGGGGTTCTGGGGCCAACGTCCTGACTTTC

clone_size: few
d_call: -
j_call: TRBJ1-6
v_call: TRBV3-1
cdr3_aa: CASSQRGSMVSPLHF
cdr3_nt: TGTGCCAGCAGCCAAAGGGGGTCTATGGTATCACCCCTCCACTTT

clone_size: few
d_call: -
j_call: TRBJ1-5
v_call: TRBV29-1
cdr3_aa: CSVVEGGGQPQHF
cdr3_nt: TGCAGCGTTGTAGAGGGGGGCGGGCAGCCCCAGCATTTT

clone_size: -
d_call: -
j_call: TRBJ2-3
v_call: TRBV6-6
cdr3_aa: CASSAVGADTQYF
cdr3_nt: TGTGCCAGCAGCGCCGTGGGAGCAGATACGCAGTATTTT

clone_size: -
d_call: -
j_call: TRBJ2-7
v_call: TRBV7-2
cdr3_aa: CASSFPVASYEQYF
cdr3_nt: TGTGCCAGCAGCTTCCCAGTAGCTAGCTACGAGCAGTACTTC

clone_size: few
d_call: TRBD2
j_call: TRBJ2-7
v_call: TRBV7-2
cdr3_aa: CASSFRVAGGSREQYF
cdr3_nt: TGTGCCAGCAGCTTTCGGGTAGCGGGAGGATCGCGCGAGCAGTACTTC

clone_size: many
d_call: -
j_call: TRBJ2-7
v_call: TRBV12-3/TRBV12-4
cdr3_aa: CASGLDPAYEQYF
cdr3_nt: TGTGCCAGCGGTTTGGACCCAGCCTATGAGCAGTACTTC

clone_size: few
d_call: -
j_call: TRBJ2-5
v_call: TRBV6-1
cdr3_aa: CASSEMWGLGETQYF
cdr3_nt: TGTGCCAGCAGTGAAATGTGGGGGCTCGGGGAGACCCAGTACTTC

clone_size: -
d_call: -
j_call: TRBJ2-3
v_call: TRBV11-1
cdr3_aa: CASSFGLASALHTDTQYF
cdr3_nt: TGTGCCAGCAGCTTTGGATTGGCTAGCGCGTTACACACAGATACGCAGTATTTT